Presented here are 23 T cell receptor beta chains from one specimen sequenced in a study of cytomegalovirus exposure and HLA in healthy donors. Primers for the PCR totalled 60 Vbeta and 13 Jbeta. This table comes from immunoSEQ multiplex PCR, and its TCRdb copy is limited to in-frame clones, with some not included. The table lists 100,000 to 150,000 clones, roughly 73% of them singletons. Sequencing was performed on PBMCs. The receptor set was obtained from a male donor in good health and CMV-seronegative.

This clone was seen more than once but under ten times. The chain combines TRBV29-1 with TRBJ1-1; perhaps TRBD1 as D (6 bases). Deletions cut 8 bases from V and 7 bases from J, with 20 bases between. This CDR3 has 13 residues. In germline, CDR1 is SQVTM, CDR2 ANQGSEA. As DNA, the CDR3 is TGCAGCTACCACCCCCAGGGGCTTGTTGAAGCTTTCTTT. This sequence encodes CSYHPQGLVEAFF.

DNA for the CDR3: TGTGCCAGCAGCATTGACAGCTACGAGCAGTACTTC. It encodes CASSIDSYEQYF. The chain carries TRBV13 and TRBJ2-7; TRBD1 is a possible D gene (5 bases). With 5 bases removed from V and 3 bases from J, the gap between germline ends came to 8 bases. The germline gives CDR1 PRHDT, CDR2 FYEKMQ (reference sequence). The CDR3 consists of 12 residues.

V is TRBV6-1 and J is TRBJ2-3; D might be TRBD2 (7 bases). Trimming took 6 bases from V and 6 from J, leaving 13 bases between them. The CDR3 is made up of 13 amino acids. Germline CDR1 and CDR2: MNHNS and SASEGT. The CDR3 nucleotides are TGTGCCAGCAGGGAGGGGAGGGGGGATACGCAGTATTTT. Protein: CASREGRGDTQYF.

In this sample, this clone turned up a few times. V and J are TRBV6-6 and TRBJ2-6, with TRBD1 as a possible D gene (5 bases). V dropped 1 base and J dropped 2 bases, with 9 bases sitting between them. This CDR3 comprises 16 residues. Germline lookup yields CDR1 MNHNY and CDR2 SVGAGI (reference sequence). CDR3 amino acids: CASSYFQGTGANVLTF. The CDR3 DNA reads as TGTGCCAGCAGTTACTTCCAGGGAACTGGGGCCAACGTCCTGACTTTC.

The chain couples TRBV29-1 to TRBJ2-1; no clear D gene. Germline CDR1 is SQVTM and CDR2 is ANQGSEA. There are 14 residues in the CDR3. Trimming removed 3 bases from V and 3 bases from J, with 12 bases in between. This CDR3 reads CSVDVAASYNEQFF. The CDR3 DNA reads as TGCAGCGTTGATGTGGCAGCGAGCTACAATGAGCAGTTCTTC.

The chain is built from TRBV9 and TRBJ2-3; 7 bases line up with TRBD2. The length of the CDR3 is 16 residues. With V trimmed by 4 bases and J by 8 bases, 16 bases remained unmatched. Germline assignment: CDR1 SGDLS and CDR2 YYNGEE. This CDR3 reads CASSTWLAGEVGTQYF. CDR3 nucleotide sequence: TGTGCCAGCAGCACCTGGCTCGCGGGGGAGGTGGGTACGCAGTATTTT.

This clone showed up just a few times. CDR3 sequence (DNA): TGCGCCAGCAGCACAAGAGGGACTGAAGCTTTCTTT. Translated, it gives CASSTRGTEAFF. The chain has TRBV5-1 and TRBJ1-1; D gene uncertain. Trimming took 4 bases from V and 5 from J, leaving 9 bases between them. The germline CDR1 and CDR2 sequences are SGHRS and YFSETQ. The CDR3 loop spans 12 amino acids.

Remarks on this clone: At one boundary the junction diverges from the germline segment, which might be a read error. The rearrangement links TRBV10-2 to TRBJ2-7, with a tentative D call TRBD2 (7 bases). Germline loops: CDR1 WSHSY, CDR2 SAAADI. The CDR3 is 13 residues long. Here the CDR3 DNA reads TGCGCCAGTATGGGGGGGGGCTCCCACGAGCAGTACTTC. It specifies CASMGGGSHEQYF.

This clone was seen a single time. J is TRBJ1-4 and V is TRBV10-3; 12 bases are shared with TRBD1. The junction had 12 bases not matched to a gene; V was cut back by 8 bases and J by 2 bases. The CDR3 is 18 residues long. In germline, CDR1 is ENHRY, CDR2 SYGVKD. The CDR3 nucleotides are TGTGCCATCGAAGGGACAGGGGGCGCTTTTGGCACTAATGAAAAACTGTTTTTT. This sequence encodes CAIEGTGGAFGTNEKLFF.

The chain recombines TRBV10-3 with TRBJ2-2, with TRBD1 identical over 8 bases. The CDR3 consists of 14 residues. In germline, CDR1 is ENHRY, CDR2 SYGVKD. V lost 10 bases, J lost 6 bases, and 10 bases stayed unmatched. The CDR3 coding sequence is TGTGCCACCCTGAGGACAGGGATCGCCGGGGAGCTGTTTTTT. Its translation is CATLRTGIAGELFF.

The CDR3 nucleotides are TGCGCCAGCAGCCAGAACACAGGGGGCGCATGGAATCAGCCCCAGCATTTT. Amino acids: CASSQNTGGAWNQPQHF. The chain couples TRBV4-1 to TRBJ1-5; TRBD1 aligns across 9 bases. V trimming: 3 bases; J trimming: 4 bases; junction bases outside the gene matches: 10. The germline gives CDR1 MGHRA, CDR2 YSYEKL. This CDR3 spans 17 amino acids.

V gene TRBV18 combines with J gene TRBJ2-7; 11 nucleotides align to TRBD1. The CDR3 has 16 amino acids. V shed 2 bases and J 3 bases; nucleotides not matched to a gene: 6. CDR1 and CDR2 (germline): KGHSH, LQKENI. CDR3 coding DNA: TGTGCCAGCTCACCAAAGGGACAGGGGGGGGGCTACGAGCAGTACTTC. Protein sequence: CASSPKGQGGGYEQYF.

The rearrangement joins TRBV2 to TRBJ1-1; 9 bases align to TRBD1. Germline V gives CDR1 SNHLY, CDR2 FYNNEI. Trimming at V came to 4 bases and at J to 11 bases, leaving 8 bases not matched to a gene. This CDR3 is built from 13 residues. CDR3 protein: CASSGSGTGNAFF. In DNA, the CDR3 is TGTGCCAGCAGTGGGTCGGGGACAGGGAATGCTTTCTTT. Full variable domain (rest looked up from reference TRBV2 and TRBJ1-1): EPEVTQTPSHQVTQMGQEVILRCVPISNHLYFYWYRQILGQKVEFLVSFYNNEISEKSEIFDDQFSVERPDGSNFTLKIRSTKLEDSAMYFCASSGSGTGNAFFGQGTRLTVV.

This CDR3 reads CASSPVTPGQNLGNTIYF. The DNA of the CDR3 is TGTGCCAGCTCACCAGTCACTCCCGGACAGAACTTAGGAAACACCATATATTTT. The chain uses TRBV18 and TRBJ1-3, with D perhaps TRBD1 (6 bases). Trimming took off 2 bases at V and 4 bases at J, with 21 bases between the two ends. Germline V gives CDR1 KGHSH, CDR2 LQKENI. The CDR3 runs to 18 residues.

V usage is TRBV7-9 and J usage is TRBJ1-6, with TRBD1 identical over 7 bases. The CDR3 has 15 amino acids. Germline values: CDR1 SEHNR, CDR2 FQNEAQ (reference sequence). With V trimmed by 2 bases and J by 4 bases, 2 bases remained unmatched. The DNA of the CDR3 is TGTGCCAGCAGCTTAACGGGACAGTATAATTCACCCCTCCACTTT. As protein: CASSLTGQYNSPLHF.

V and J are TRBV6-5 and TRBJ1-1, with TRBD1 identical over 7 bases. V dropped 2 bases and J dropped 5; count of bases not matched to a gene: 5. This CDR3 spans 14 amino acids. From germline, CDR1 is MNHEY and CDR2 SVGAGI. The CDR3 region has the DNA TGTGCCAGCAGTTACACCACAGGGGTGACTGAAGCTTTCTTT. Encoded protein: CASSYTTGVTEAFF.

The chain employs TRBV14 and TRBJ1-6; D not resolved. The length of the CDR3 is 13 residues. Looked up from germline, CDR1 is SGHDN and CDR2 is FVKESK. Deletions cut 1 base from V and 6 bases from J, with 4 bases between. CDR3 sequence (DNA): TGTGCCAGCAGCCAAGGGCCTAATTCACCCCTCCACTTT. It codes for CASSQGPNSPLHF.

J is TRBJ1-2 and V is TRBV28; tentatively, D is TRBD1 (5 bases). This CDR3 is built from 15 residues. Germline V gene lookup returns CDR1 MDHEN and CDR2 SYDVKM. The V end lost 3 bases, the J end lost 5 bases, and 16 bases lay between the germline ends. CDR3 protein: CASSFRGRVSYGYTF. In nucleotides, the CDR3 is TGTGCCAGCAGTTTTAGGGGCAGGGTCTCTTATGGCTACACCTTC.

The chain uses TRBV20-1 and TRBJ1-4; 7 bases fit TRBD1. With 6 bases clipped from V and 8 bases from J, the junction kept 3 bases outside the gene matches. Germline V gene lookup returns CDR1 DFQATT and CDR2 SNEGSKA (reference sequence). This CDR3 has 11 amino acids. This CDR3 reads CSAMDREKLFF. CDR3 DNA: TGCAGTGCCATGGACAGGGAAAAACTGTTTTTT.

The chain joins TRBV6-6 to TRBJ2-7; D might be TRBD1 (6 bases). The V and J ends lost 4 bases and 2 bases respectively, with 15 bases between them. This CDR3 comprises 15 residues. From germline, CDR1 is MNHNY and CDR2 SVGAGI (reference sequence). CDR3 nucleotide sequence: TGTGCCAGCAGTTCCCCCACGAGGGGGACCTACGAGCAGTACTTC. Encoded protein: CASSSPTRGTYEQYF.

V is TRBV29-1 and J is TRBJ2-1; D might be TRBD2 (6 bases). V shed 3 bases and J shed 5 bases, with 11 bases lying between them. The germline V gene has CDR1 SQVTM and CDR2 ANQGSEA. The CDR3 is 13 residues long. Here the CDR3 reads CSVEWRGNNEQFF. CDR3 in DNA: TGCAGCGTTGAGTGGCGGGGTAACAATGAGCAGTTCTTC.

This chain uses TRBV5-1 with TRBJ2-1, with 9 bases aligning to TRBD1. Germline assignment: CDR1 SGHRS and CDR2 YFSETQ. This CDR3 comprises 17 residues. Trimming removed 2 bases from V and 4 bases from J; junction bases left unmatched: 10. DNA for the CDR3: TGCGCCAGCAGCTTAGTCCCTCCGGGACAGGGTTACAATGAGCAGTTCTTC. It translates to CASSLVPPGQGYNEQFF.

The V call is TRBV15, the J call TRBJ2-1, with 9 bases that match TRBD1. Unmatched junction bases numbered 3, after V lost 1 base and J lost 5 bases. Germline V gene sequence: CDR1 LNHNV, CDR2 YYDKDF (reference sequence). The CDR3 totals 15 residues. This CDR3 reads CATSRVGTGNNEQFF. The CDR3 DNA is TGTGCCACCAGCAGAGTTGGGACAGGGAACAATGAGCAGTTCTTC.